The sequence of this T cell receptor beta chain was determined in a study of cytomegalovirus exposure and HLA in healthy donors. Study-level results: Within the approximately 110 validation repertoires, first-cohort TCR clusters tended to co-occur, according to a later analysis. Cytomegalovirus-associated status was assigned to 150 or so TCR beta chains.

This clone was detected once. Its antigen remains unknown. The protocol was immunoSEQ multiplex PCR, while the TCRdb copy is restricted to in-frame clones and leaves out a portion. The sample holds around 250,000 clones, 90% seen once. The J segment lost 0 bases and the V segment lost 5 bases, leaving 1 base of the junction unmatched. Germline CDR1 is LGHNT and CDR2 is FRNRAP. This CDR3 contains 14 residues. The source is a woman younger than 35 in good health and CMV-seronegative. The chain joins TRBV12-5 to TRBJ2-1; 7 positions agree with TRBD1. Sample: PBMCs. CDR3 nucleotide sequence: TGTGCTAGTGGTCAGGGGGTCTCCTACAATGAGCAGTTCTTC. Amino acid sequence: CASGQGVSYNEQFF.